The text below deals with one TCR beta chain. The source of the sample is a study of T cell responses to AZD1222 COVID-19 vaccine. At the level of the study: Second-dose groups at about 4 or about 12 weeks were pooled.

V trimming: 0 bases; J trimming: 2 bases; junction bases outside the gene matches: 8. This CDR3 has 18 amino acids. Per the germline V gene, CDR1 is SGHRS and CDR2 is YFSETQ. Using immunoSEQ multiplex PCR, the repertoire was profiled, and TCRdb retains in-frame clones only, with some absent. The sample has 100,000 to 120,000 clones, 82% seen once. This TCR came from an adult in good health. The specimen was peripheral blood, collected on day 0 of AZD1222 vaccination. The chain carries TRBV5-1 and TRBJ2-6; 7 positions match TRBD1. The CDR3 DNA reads TGCGCCAGCAGCTTGGGATATACGACAGGGACTGGGGCCAACGTCCTGACTTTC. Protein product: CASSLGYTTGTGANVLTF.